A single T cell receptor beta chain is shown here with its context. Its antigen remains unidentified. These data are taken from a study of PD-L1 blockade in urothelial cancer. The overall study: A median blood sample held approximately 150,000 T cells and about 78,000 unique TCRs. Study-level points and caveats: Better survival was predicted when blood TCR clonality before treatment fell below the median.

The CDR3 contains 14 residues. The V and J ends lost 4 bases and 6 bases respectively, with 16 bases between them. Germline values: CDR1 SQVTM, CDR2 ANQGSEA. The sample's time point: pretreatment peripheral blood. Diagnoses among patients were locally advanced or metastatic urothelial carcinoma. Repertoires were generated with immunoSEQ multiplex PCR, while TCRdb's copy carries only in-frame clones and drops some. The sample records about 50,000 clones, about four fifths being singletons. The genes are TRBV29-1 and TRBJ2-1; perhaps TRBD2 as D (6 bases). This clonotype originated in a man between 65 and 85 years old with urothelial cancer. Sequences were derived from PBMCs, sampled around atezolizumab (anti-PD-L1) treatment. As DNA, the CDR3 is TGCAGCGTTGTTGTGAGTAGGGGAGGCAATGAGCAGTTCTTC. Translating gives CSVVVSRGGNEQFF.